These T cell receptor beta chains were read from a single sample in a study of blood T cell repertoires in COVID-19. Sequenced by immunoSEQ multiplex PCR; TCRdb stores in-frame clones only, minus some. The sample records 300,000 to 350,000 clones, just under 90% being singletons. Material for sequencing was PBMCs or T cells enriched from blood (not recorded which). All receptors come from a woman in her 30s who had recovered from COVID-19. The CDR3 runs from the conserved cysteine through the conserved F or W. The D gene is left open where the match is weak. Clone size is given for some rows only: seen once, a few or many times, or a class if the clone is expanded.

- TRBJ1-2 - TRBV25-1 TGTGCCAGCAGTGATTCTAATGAAAATCGGTATGGCTACACCTTC CASSDSNENRYGYTF
- TRBJ1-2 - TRBV6-5 TGTGCCAGCAGCCTCCTAGGACAGAACTATGGCTACACCTTC CASSLLGQNYGYTF
TRBD1 TRBJ2-7 - TRBV7-9 TGTGCCAGCAGCCGACAGGGGCCGATCTACGAGCAGTACTTC CASSRQGPIYEQYF
TRBD1 TRBJ1-2 - TRBV19 TGTGCCAGTAGTCCCAGGACAGGGGATGGCTACACCTTC CASSPRTGDGYTF
TRBD1 TRBJ1-2 - TRBV18 TGTGCCAGCTCACCACCCGGGACAGCTAACTATGGCTACACCTTC CASSPPGTANYGYTF
TRBD1 TRBJ2-7 - TRBV7-3 TGTGCCAGCAGCTTATGGGGGACAGGGGTTTTCGACGAGCAGTACTTC CASSLWGTGVFDEQYF
- TRBJ1-6 - TRBV19 TGTGCCAGTAGGGAGCGCTCCTATAATTCACCCCTCCACTTT CASRERSYNSPLHF
TRBD1 TRBJ2-7 - TRBV7-9 TGTGCCAGCAGCCTGGGACAGCTCTACGAGCAGTACTTC CASSLGQLYEQYF
TRBD2 TRBJ2-2 - TRBV29-1 TGCAGCGTGCTGGGGAGGGCCGGGGGGAACACCGGGGAGCTGTTTTTT CSVLGRAGGNTGELFF
- TRBJ1-2 - TRBV28 TGTGCCAGCAGTTCGCCGGACAGAGTCTCTAATGGCTACACCTTC CASSSPDRVSNGYTF
TRBD1 TRBJ2-2 once TRBV2 TGTGCCAGCATCAGGGGGTCCGGGGAGCTGTTTTTT CASIRGSGELFF
TRBD2 TRBJ2-3 - TRBV15 TGTGCCACCAGCAGGGTCGGACTAGTGGGTACGCAGTATTTT CATSRVGLVGTQYF
- TRBJ2-1 - TRBV4-1 TGCGCCAGCAGCCAAGGTAGCGTCGGCTCCTACAATGAGCAGTTCTTC CASSQGSVGSYNEQFF
- TRBJ2-5 - TRBV11-2 TGTGCCAGCAGCGTGGGACTTGAAGAGACCCAGTACTTC CASSVGLEETQYF
TRBD1 TRBJ1-1 once TRBV2 TGTGCCAGCAGGAGGAGGGACAGAACCTTACGTCCCTTAGGGTTGAACACTGAAGCTTTCTTT CASRRRDRTLRPLGLNTEAFF
TRBD1 TRBJ1-1 few TRBV7-3 TGTGCCAGCAGCCCGGGACAGGGGGCTTTTGGGACTGAAGCTTTCTTT CASSPGQGAFGTEAFF
TRBD1 TRBJ1-1 - TRBV10-3 TGTGCCATCAGTGAGGGGGGACAGGGTGCGAACACTGAAGCTTTCTTT CAISEGGQGANTEAFF
TRBD1 TRBJ1-2 - TRBV29-1 TGCAGCGGGGGGGACAGCTATGGCTACACCTTC CSGGDSYGYTF
TRBD1 TRBJ1-2 - TRBV18 TGTGCCAGCTCACCAGACAGGGTGGCCGGGGGCTACACCTTC CASSPDRVAGGYTF
- TRBJ2-4 - TRBV29-1 TGCAGCGTTCGTCCAGGGGCTTATGGCAAAAACATTCAGTACTTC CSVRPGAYGKNIQYF
TRBD2 TRBJ2-3 - TRBV29-1 TGCAGCGTAGAAAGACTAGCGGAAAGCACAGATACGCAGTATTTT CSVERLAESTDTQYF
TRBD1 TRBJ1-2 - TRBV3-1/TRBV3-2 TGTGCCAGCAGCTTCCGAGGGACAGGGGCCTATGGCTACACCTTC CASSFRGTGAYGYTF
TRBD1 TRBJ1-5 - TRBV24-1 TGTGCCACCAGTTCAGGGGGTCAGCCCCAGCATTTT CATSSGGQPQHF
TRBD2 TRBJ2-7 - TRBV27 TGTGCCAGCAGTTCCCCGGCTAGCGGAACTTACGAGCAGTACTTC CASSSPASGTYEQYF
- TRBJ2-1 - TRBV11-2 TGTGCCAGCAGCTTCGTGTGGCACAAACCCTTCTTC CASSFVWHKPFF
- TRBJ2-7 - TRBV5-6 TGTGCCAGCAGCCTCACCATACAGGAGTACTACGAGCAGTACTTC CASSLTIQEYYEQYF
- TRBJ2-2 - TRBV9 TGTGCCAGCAGCGGCCCAACAGGGAGTCAAAACACCGGGGAGCTGTTTTTT CASSGPTGSQNTGELFF
TRBD2 TRBJ2-3 - TRBV7-2 TGTGCCAGCAGCTTAGCCGCAGGACTAGCGGGAACAGATACGCAGTATTTT CASSLAAGLAGTDTQYF
- TRBJ2-5 - TRBV7-9 TGTGCCAGCAGCTTTGTTCCCAGGGACCAAGAGACCCAGTACTTC CASSFVPRDQETQYF
TRBD2 TRBJ2-1 - TRBV10-3 TGTGCCATCAGCGAGCGGGGGAGCTCCTACAATGAGCAGTTCTTC CAISERGSSYNEQFF
- TRBJ2-2 - TRBV10-3 TGTGCCTCGGGTTTTGGCGGGGAGCTGTTTTTT CASGFGGELFF
TRBD2 TRBJ2-2 - TRBV6-6 TGTGCCAGCAGCCCCTTCAGAGGACTAGCGGGAGGGCCGGGGACCGGGGAGCTGTTTTTT CASSPFRGLAGGPGTGELFF
TRBD2 TRBJ2-1 - TRBV14 TGTGCCAGCAGCCTTGGACTAGCGGGAGAGAATGAGCAGTTCTTC CASSLGLAGENEQFF
TRBD1 TRBJ1-1 once TRBV3-1/TRBV3-2 TGTGCCAGCAGCCTCGAACAGGGGTTCGGCACTGAAGCTTTCTTT CASSLEQGFGTEAFF
- TRBJ1-4 - TRBV5-4 TGTGCCAGCAGCTCTAGAGCAGGGGTGGGGGAAAAACTGTTTTTT CASSSRAGVGEKLFF
- TRBJ1-2 - TRBV5-6 TGTGCCAGCAGCTGGGCCGTCGGGGGGCGCAACTATGGCTACACCTTC CASSWAVGGRNYGYTF
TRBD2 TRBJ2-2 - TRBV5-4 TGTGCCAGCAGCTTACAGCGGGATATCTCCGGGGAGCTGTTTTTT CASSLQRDISGELFF
TRBD2 TRBJ2-1 - TRBV9 TGTGCCAGCAGCACCCTGGGGGCTAGCGGGAGTAGTGGCAACAATGAGCAGTTCTTC CASSTLGASGSSGNNEQFF
- TRBJ1-2 - TRBV29-1 TGCAGCGTTGAGCCACAGGCCTGGTTGGCGGAAGGCTACACCTTC CSVEPQAWLAEGYTF
- TRBJ2-7 - TRBV11-2 TGTGCTTCCGGGGACACGAGCTCCTACGAGCAGTACTTC CASGDTSSYEQYF
TRBD1 TRBJ1-6 - TRBV3-1/TRBV3-2 TGTGCCAGCAGCCAACCGACCGGGACAGGGTGGGAACCCCTCCACTTT CASSQPTGTGWEPLHF
TRBD2 TRBJ2-7 - TRBV6-5 TGTGCCAGCAGTTCCCTAGCGGGAGGGTCCTACGAGCAGTACTTC CASSSLAGGSYEQYF
- TRBJ2-7 - TRBV5-1 TGCGCCAGCAGCTTCGGGAGCTCCTACGAGCAGTACTTC CASSFGSSYEQYF
TRBD1 TRBJ1-1 - TRBV19 TGTGCCAGTAGTCTCAGGGGGCGGGACACTGAAGCTTTCTTT CASSLRGRDTEAFF
TRBD1 TRBJ1-2 - TRBV5-1 TGCGCCAGCAGCAGGACAGGGCCTACCTATGGCTACACCTTC CASSRTGPTYGYTF